These 19 T cell receptor beta chains originate from one sample sequenced in a study of T cells in Graves' hyperthyroidism and ophthalmopathy. Researchers took RNA transcripts and amplified the TCR beta CDR3 regions from them. The TCR CDR3 was amplified in a first-round RT-PCR using the HTBI primer set. One entry per CDR3 protein, called by TCRdb with MiXCR from the multiplex PCR reads. Counted here are about 640,000 distinct CDR3 sequences, about 20% occurring once; the ten biggest clones make up around a third. The sample comprised blood. These receptors were taken from a man aged 25-45 years with Graves' ophthalmopathy.

This clonotype was observed at least ten times. The V gene is TRBV11-2, the J gene TRBJ2-7, with 13 bases identical to TRBD2. Germline CDR1 SGHAT, CDR2 FQNNGV. J was trimmed by 3 bases and V by 6 bases; bases with no gene match: 5. The CDR3 runs to 15 residues. This CDR3 reads CASRGRLAGGYEQYF. The CDR3 DNA reads as TGTGCCAGCAGGGGTAGACTAGCGGGAGGCTACGAGCAGTACTTC.

The genes are TRBV30 and TRBJ2-7; perhaps TRBD1 as D (6 bases). Trimming left V 4 bases short and J 2 bases short, with 15 bases between. The CDR3 has 14 amino acids. Germline assignment: CDR1 GTSNPN and CDR2 SVGIG (reference sequence). CDR3 sequence (DNA): TGTGCCTGGACCCCCGGACAGAACCCCTACGAGCAGTACTTC. It yields the protein CAWTPGQNPYEQYF.

The rearrangement uses TRBV3-1 and TRBJ2-7; D perhaps matches TRBD2 (6 bases). CDR1 and CDR2 from the germline V gene are LGHDT and YNNKEL (reference sequence). The CDR3 has 18 residues. V was trimmed by 1 base and J by 2 bases, leaving 21 bases between them. CDR3 sequence reads: CASSQGFREDRGAYEQYF. Written as DNA, the CDR3 is TGTGCCAGCAGCCAAGGATTCAGGGAGGATCGCGGGGCCTACGAGCAGTACTTC.

This clonotype occurred many times. The chain couples TRBV3-1 to TRBJ2-1; D is unclear. V lost 0 bases and J lost 5, with 11 bases in between. CDR3 size: 15 residues. Germline values: CDR1 LGHDT, CDR2 YNNKEL (reference sequence). CDR3 region: CASSQEGLGNNEQFF. DNA for the CDR3: TGTGCCAGCAGCCAAGAGGGCCTAGGGAACAATGAGCAGTTCTTC.

This sequence joins TRBV28 and TRBJ2-5; 7 nucleotides agree with TRBD2. The CDR3 is 15 amino acids. V trimming: 3 bases; J trimming: 5 bases; junction bases outside the gene matches: 9. CDR1 is MDHEN and CDR2 is SYDVKM in the germline V gene. The DNA for the CDR3 is TGTGCCAGCAGTTTTGGGGGAGGGCCGGGGGAGACCCAGTACTTC. Amino acids: CASSFGGGPGETQYF.

The genes are TRBV20-1 and TRBJ1-1, with 9 bases fitting TRBD1. This CDR3 is 14 amino acids long. Germline CDR1 is DFQATT and CDR2 is SNEGSKA (reference sequence). Trimming cost V 5 bases and J 1 base; bases outside gene matches: 5. The CDR3 loop reads CSAWTGARNTEAFF. CDR3 sequence (DNA): TGCAGTGCTTGGACAGGGGCAAGGAACACTGAAGCTTTCTTT.

This clonotype was observed at least ten times. The genes are TRBV12-3 or TRBV12-4 and TRBJ1-1; D is possibly TRBD1 (6 bases). Between the trimmed V and J ends, which lost 8 bases and 5 bases, there was a span of 9 bases. The CDR3 has 11 residues. The CDR3 nucleotides read TGTGCCAGCGTCACAGGGACTGAAGCTTTCTTT. Amino acids: CASVTGTEAFF.

V usage is TRBV5-1 and J usage is TRBJ2-7; unclear D gene. The germline V gene has CDR1 SGHRS and CDR2 YFSETQ. The length of the CDR3 is 14 residues. V was clipped by 2 bases and J by 6 bases, with 15 bases between them. In DNA, the CDR3 is TGCGCCAGCAGCTTCGATCTTTACACGTTCGAGCAGTACTTC. As protein: CASSFDLYTFEQYF.

This clonotype was observed many times. The chain recombines TRBV11-2 with TRBJ2-7; D may be TRBD2 (9 bases). V lost 3 bases, J lost 7 bases, and 25 bases lay in between. CDR1 SGHAT and CDR2 FQNNGV come from the germline V gene. The CDR3 covers 17 residues. CDR3 nucleotides: TGTGCCAGCAGCTTGCGGGGGGGAGAGACAGGGGCAAATGAGCAGTACTTC. As protein: CASSLRGGETGANEQYF.

The V and J genes are TRBV3-1 and TRBJ2-1; no definite D call. The CDR3 sequence is 14 residues long. Per the germline V gene, CDR1 is LGHDT and CDR2 is YNNKEL (reference sequence). Trimming shortened V by 4 bases and J by 6 bases, and 13 bases separated the two germline ends. The CDR3 region is CASSPHLDSNEQFF. In nucleotides, the CDR3 is TGTGCCAGCAGCCCCCACCTCGACTCCAATGAGCAGTTCTTC.

This clonotype has more than one count but fewer than ten. This chain uses TRBV7-2 with TRBJ2-3; D is unclear. V lost 1 base, J lost 8 bases, and 7 bases lay in between. Germline V gene sequence: CDR1 SGHTA, CDR2 FQGNSA. The CDR3 extends over 12 amino acids. CDR3 region: CASSLVHSTQYF. The CDR3 DNA follows: TGTGCCAGCAGCTTAGTCCATAGTACGCAGTATTTT.

Only a few counts were recorded for this clonotype. The chain employs TRBV7-3 and TRBJ2-2, with no clear D. V lost 5 bases, J lost 6 bases, and 10 bases lay in between. The CDR3 is 13 residues long. In germline, CDR1 is SGHTA, CDR2 FQGTGA. The CDR3 region has the DNA TGTGCCAGCAGCCTCCTGTCCCCCGGGGAGCTGTTTTTT. Its protein is CASSLLSPGELFF.

This sequence joins TRBV6-1 and TRBJ1-4, with a possible D match to TRBD1 (6 bases). V was pared by 6 bases and J by 0 bases, with 8 bases between. This CDR3 spans 14 amino acids. CDR1 and CDR2 (germline): MNHNS, SASEGT. This chain's CDR3 is CASRYRATNEKLFF. The CDR3 DNA reads as TGTGCCAGCAGATACAGGGCAACTAATGAAAAACTGTTTTTT.

This clonotype has at least ten counts. In DNA, the CDR3 is TGTGCCAGCAGTTTGACTAGCGGGACCACCCAGTACTTC. Amino acids: CASSLTSGTTQYF. The chain recombines TRBV6-2 or TRBV6-3 with TRBJ2-5, with 11 bases that match TRBD2. Germline CDR1 is MNHEY and CDR2 is SVGEGT. J gave up 8 bases and V 4 bases, and 3 bases lay outside the gene matches. The CDR3 sequence is 13 residues long.

This clonotype has more than one count but fewer than ten. CDR3 DNA sequence: TGTGCCAGCGAACCTAGGAACTACAATGAGCAGTTCTTC. This gives the protein CASEPRNYNEQFF. The chain joins TRBV28 to TRBJ2-1, with D hard to call. Trimming pared 8 bases from V and 3 bases from J, leaving 11 bases between. Germline CDR1 reads MDHEN; CDR2 reads SYDVKM. This CDR3 contains 13 residues. The whole variable domain, filled in from reference TRBV28 and TRBJ2-1, reads DVKVTQSSRYLVKRTGEKVFLECVQDMDHENMFWYRQDPGLGLRLIYFSYDVKMKEKGDIPEGYSVSREKKERFSLILESASTNQTSMYLCASEPRNYNEQFFGPGTRLTVL.

This clonotype was found a few times. The chain couples TRBV28 to TRBJ2-3; tentative D call: TRBD2 (6 bases). Trimming took 2 bases from V and 3 from J, leaving 15 bases between them. This CDR3 comprises 16 residues. CDR1 MDHEN and CDR2 SYDVKM come from the germline V gene. Here the CDR3 DNA reads TGTGCCAGCAGTTTAATCGGGGGAACTGAAACAGATACGCAGTATTTT. Residues: CASSLIGGTETDTQYF. Filled out from reference TRBV28 and TRBJ2-3, the complete variable domain reads DVKVTQSSRYLVKRTGEKVFLECVQDMDHENMFWYRQDPGLGLRLIYFSYDVKMKEKGDIPEGYSVSREKKERFSLILESASTNQTSMYLCASSLIGGTETDTQYFGPGTRLTVL.

The genes are TRBV7-2 and TRBJ2-7; D is possibly TRBD1 or TRBD2 (5 bases each). Trimming cost V 6 bases and J 3 bases, with 21 bases left between them. The CDR3 has 16 amino acids. From germline, CDR1 is SGHTA and CDR2 FQGNSA. CDR3: CASSSPWGSRNYEQYF. DNA of the CDR3: TGTGCCAGCAGTTCCCCCTGGGGGAGCCGCAACTACGAGCAGTACTTC.

This clonotype was counted between two and nine times. The gene calls are TRBV6-6 and TRBJ1-1; D possibly corresponds to TRBD1 (6 bases). The CDR3 loop spans 13 amino acids. The germline V gene has CDR1 MNHNY and CDR2 SVGAGI (reference sequence). The germline V and J ends were trimmed by 2 bases and 7 bases, with 11 bases remaining between them. CDR3 amino acids: CASSYLQGIEAFF. In DNA form, the CDR3 reads TGTGCCAGCAGTTACCTGCAGGGGATTGAAGCTTTCTTT.

At least ten counts were recorded for this clonotype. CDR3 nucleotides: TGCAGCGTTGAGACTAGCGGGAGGGTCTACAATGAGCAGTTCTTC. Translation: CSVETSGRVYNEQFF. The V and J genes are TRBV29-1 and TRBJ2-1; TRBD2 agrees at 14 bases. Germline V CDR1 and CDR2: SQVTM, ANQGSEA. This CDR3 contains 15 residues. The V gene end was trimmed by 3 bases and the J gene end by 3 bases; junction bases not matched to a gene: 1.